Below, one T cell receptor (beta chain) is given with its context. Antigen: not known. This specimen belongs to a study of cytomegalovirus exposure and HLA in healthy donors. Study results and caveats: In an earlier analysis, productive rearrangement rates for most beta V segments clustered near 87% or 30%.

There are 17 residues in the CDR3. The germline V gene encodes CDR1 MDHEN and CDR2 SYDVKM. Trimming shortened V by 5 bases and J by 2 bases, and 18 bases separated the two germline ends. PCR employed 60 Vbeta and 13 Jbeta primers. Some clones are missing from TCRdb's copy, which holds only in-frame ones; the method was immunoSEQ multiplex PCR. The data contain roughly 150,000 clones, 76% of them singletons. This sequence joins TRBV28 and TRBJ1-4, with D hard to call. The clonotype comes from a man aged 35 to 55 in good health and CMV-seronegative. Sequenced sample: PBMCs. As DNA, the CDR3 is TGTGCCAGCAGTCAGGTGGCGGGTATAGAGACTAATGAAAAACTGTTTTTT. This codes for CASSQVAGIETNEKLFF.